One and the same sample provided the 29 T cell receptor beta chains below, sequenced in a study of shared clonotypes between healthy human individuals. Using immunoSEQ multiplex PCR, the repertoire was profiled, and TCRdb retains in-frame clones only, with some absent. Of about 640,000 clones in the sample, approximately 79% were seen once. The sequenced sample consisted of memory CD4+ T cells sorted from blood. Subset denoted: CD45RA-negative fraction. The receptors were sampled from a woman younger than 45 in good health.

Written as DNA, the CDR3 is TGTGCCAGCAGGGTTAGCTCTGGAAACACCATATATTTT. This codes for CASRVSSGNTIYF. This chain links TRBV28 with TRBJ1-3; no clear D. V lost 6 bases to trimming and J lost 0 bases, with 6 bases between them. The CDR3 has 13 amino acids. Germline V gene lookup returns CDR1 MDHEN and CDR2 SYDVKM.

This chain joins TRBV4-1 and TRBJ2-3; D may be TRBD2 (6 bases). Trimming pared 2 bases from V and 0 bases from J, leaving 12 bases between. Germline assignment: CDR1 MGHRA and CDR2 YSYEKL. CDR3 size: 16 residues. In DNA form, the CDR3 reads TGCGCCAGCAGCCAAAGGTCGGGGACTAGCACAGATACGCAGTATTTT. Encoded protein: CASSQRSGTSTDTQYF.

This clone turned up a few times. The genes are TRBV5-1 and TRBJ1-1, with unresolved D. Per the germline V gene, CDR1 is SGHRS and CDR2 is YFSETQ. The length of the CDR3 is 15 residues. Trimming took off 0 bases at V and 4 bases at J, with 13 bases between the two ends. In DNA form, the CDR3 reads TGCGCCAGCAGCTTGGGGATTTCGGGAACCACTGAAGCTTTCTTT. Its translation: CASSLGISGTTEAFF.

V usage is TRBV28 and J usage is TRBJ2-1; TRBD2 agrees at 8 bases. Germline values: CDR1 MDHEN, CDR2 SYDVKM. Germline trimming cut 3 bases from V and 8 bases from J; bases unmatched to any gene: 6. The CDR3 has 14 amino acids. The CDR3 coding sequence is TGTGCCAGCAGTTTCTCGGGAGGGTGGTATGAGCAGTTCTTC. As protein: CASSFSGGWYEQFF.

A remark on this clone: At the DNA level, this CDR3 is encoded by other sequences in the same sample as well. The chain uses TRBV15 and TRBJ2-5; D tentatively fits TRBD1 or TRBD2 (6 bases each). The germline V gene has CDR1 LNHNV and CDR2 YYDKDF (reference sequence). Trimming removed 0 bases from V and 4 bases from J, with 9 bases in between. The CDR3 covers 14 residues. Written as DNA, the CDR3 is TGTGCCACCAGCAGAGACAGGGGAGGAGAGACCCAGTACTTC. Residues: CATSRDRGGETQYF.

V is TRBV11-2 and J is TRBJ2-7; a possible D gene is TRBD1 (5 bases). The CDR3 extends over 14 amino acids. Germline V lookup: CDR1 SGHAT, CDR2 FQNNGV. V was cut by 5 bases and J by 5 bases, with 16 bases left in between. DNA for the CDR3: TGTGCCAGCAGCCCCACCAGGGTTCGAAACGAGCAGTACTTC. Encoded protein: CASSPTRVRNEQYF.

This clone has a handful of counts. The chain carries TRBV14 and TRBJ2-7; D not resolved. Trimming removed 1 base at V and 0 bases at J, with 13 bases between. Germline CDR1 and CDR2: SGHDN and FVKESK. CDR3 length: 16 amino acids. This chain's CDR3 is CASSQAPGLSSYEQYF. The CDR3 bases are TGTGCCAGCAGCCAAGCGCCCGGATTAAGCTCCTACGAGCAGTACTTC.

This clone was observed a few times. The chain couples TRBV15 to TRBJ2-6, with D unclear. In germline, CDR1 is LNHNV, CDR2 YYDKDF (reference sequence). Trimming pared 0 bases from V and 0 bases from J, leaving 6 bases between. The CDR3 consists of 16 residues. The CDR3 region is CATSRDTGSGANVLTF. CDR3 coding DNA: TGTGCCACCAGCAGAGATACGGGCTCTGGGGCCAACGTCCTGACTTTC.

This sequence joins TRBV11-3 and TRBJ1-1, with a tentative D call TRBD1 (6 bases). The V gene lost 3 bases and the J gene lost 1 base, with 6 bases spanning the gap. Germline V gene lookup returns CDR1 SGHNT and CDR2 YENEEA. This CDR3 is 13 amino acids long. CDR3 sequence (DNA): TGTGCCAGCAGCTTGACAGGGAACACTGAAGCTTTCTTT. As protein: CASSLTGNTEAFF.

The chain uses TRBV15 and TRBJ2-7, with 7 bases matching TRBD2. The CDR3 runs 17 residues. With V trimmed by 0 bases and J by 5 bases, 13 bases remained unmatched. CDR1 LNHNV and CDR2 YYDKDF come from the germline V gene (reference sequence). Here the CDR3 DNA reads TGTGCCACCAGCAGAGACGGGACTAATTCTCGTCGTAACGAGCAGTACTTC. Translation gives CATSRDGTNSRRNEQYF.

The chain recombines TRBV5-1 with TRBJ2-7; 10 nucleotides agree with TRBD1. V shed 0 bases and J 5 bases; nucleotides not matched to a gene: 2. CDR1 and CDR2 from the germline V gene are SGHRS and YFSETQ. The CDR3 consists of 14 residues. CDR3 loop: CASSLGDRGHEQYF. The CDR3 DNA is TGCGCCAGCAGCTTGGGAGACAGGGGGCACGAGCAGTACTTC.

The chain joins TRBV19 to TRBJ2-7; 14 bases line up with TRBD2. V shed 7 bases, J shed 4 bases, and the junction held 6 bases outside the gene matches. CDR1 is LNHDA, CDR2 SQIVND, per germline (reference sequence). The CDR3 is 15 residues long. CDR3 region: CASTPGTSGRYEQYF. The CDR3 DNA sequence: TGTGCCAGTACCCCCGGGACTAGCGGGAGATACGAGCAGTACTTC.

This chain uses TRBV6-5 with TRBJ2-1, with TRBD2 as a possible D gene (6 bases). The CDR3 length is 13 residues. V lost 4 bases to trimming and J lost 8 bases, with 12 bases between them. Germline V lookup: CDR1 MNHEY, CDR2 SVGAGI. The CDR3, as DNA: TGTGCCAGCAGTTTCCTGACTAGTCATGAGCAGTTCTTC. This gives the protein CASSFLTSHEQFF.

The chain combines TRBV28 with TRBJ2-7, with D tentatively TRBD1 (6 bases). Between the trimmed V and J ends, which lost 7 bases and 2 bases, there was a span of 15 bases. The V gene's germline CDR1 is MDHEN and CDR2 SYDVKM. This CDR3 comprises 14 residues. In DNA form, the CDR3 reads TGTGCCAGCATCTCAGGGGCCGTCACCTACGAGCAGTACTTC. It codes for CASISGAVTYEQYF.

The chain couples TRBV6-5 to TRBJ2-7, with TRBD1 matching over 12 bases. V shed 5 bases and J 6 bases; nucleotides not matched to a gene: 5. In germline, CDR1 is MNHEY, CDR2 SVGAGI. The CDR3 has 14 amino acids. CDR3 amino acids: CASSTGTGGVEQYF. DNA of the CDR3: TGTGCCAGCAGTACCGGGACAGGGGGCGTCGAGCAGTACTTC.

The chain uses TRBV19 and TRBJ1-1; 10 nucleotides align to TRBD1. The CDR3 has 16 residues. Trimming cost V 6 bases and J 4 bases; bases outside gene matches: 11. Germline V gene sequence: CDR1 LNHDA, CDR2 SQIVND (reference sequence). Here the CDR3 DNA reads TGTGCCAGTAGCACTGACAGGGGGCGCGGAAGCACTGAAGCTTTCTTT. It translates to CASSTDRGRGSTEAFF.

This clone was detected only once. The genes are TRBV25-1 and TRBJ2-5; 7 bases are shared with TRBD2. Unmatched junction bases numbered 9, after V lost 6 bases and J lost 5 bases. This CDR3 is 14 amino acids long. CDR1 is MGHDK and CDR2 is SYGVNS in the germline V gene. CDR3 DNA sequence: TGTGCCAGCAGGGAGAGCGGGGCGGGGGAGACCCAGTACTTC. Amino acids: CASRESGAGETQYF.

The V call is TRBV14, the J call TRBJ1-5, with D possibly matching TRBD1 (5 bases). Germline V gene sequence: CDR1 SGHDN, CDR2 FVKESK. The V and J ends lost 4 bases and 4 bases respectively, with 8 bases between them. There are 13 residues in the CDR3. The CDR3 loop is CASSRDSNQPQHF. The DNA of the CDR3 is TGTGCCAGCAGCCGAGACAGTAATCAGCCCCAGCATTTT.

V is TRBV2 and J is TRBJ2-3, with TRBD2 identical over 8 bases. J gave up 4 bases and V 7 bases, and 16 bases lay outside the gene matches. CDR1 is SNHLY and CDR2 is FYNNEI in the germline V gene. This CDR3 spans 17 amino acids. CDR3 sequence: CASKRQVVTSGADTQYF. CDR3 nucleotide sequence: TGTGCCAGCAAGAGACAGGTGGTAACTAGCGGAGCAGATACGCAGTATTTT. The full variable domain, rest sourced from reference TRBV2 and TRBJ2-3, is EPEVTQTPSHQVTQMGQEVILRCVPISNHLYFYWYRQILGQKVEFLVSFYNNEISEKSEIFDDQFSVERPDGSNFTLKIRSTKLEDSAMYFCASKRQVVTSGADTQYFGPGTRLTVL.

The chain couples TRBV10-3 to TRBJ2-7, with D perhaps assigned TRBD1 or TRBD2 (6 bases each). The CDR3 contains 15 residues. The germline CDR1 and CDR2 sequences are ENHRY and SYGVKD. Trimming stripped 3 bases from V and 0 bases from J, with 12 bases between. CDR3 region: CAISEQGGDSYEQYF. DNA for the CDR3: TGTGCCATCAGTGAACAGGGCGGGGACTCCTACGAGCAGTACTTC.

The chain combines TRBV28 with TRBJ1-2; the D is unclear. CDR3 length: 11 residues. Germline assignment: CDR1 MDHEN and CDR2 SYDVKM. Trimming shortened V by 6 bases and J by 3 bases, and 5 bases separated the two germline ends. CDR3 protein: CASRRDYGYTF. The CDR3 DNA sequence: TGTGCCAGCAGACGAGACTATGGCTACACCTTC.

J is TRBJ2-5 and V is TRBV10-2, with 9 positions matching TRBD2. The DNA end is more similar to TRBJ2-7, so the J call may be wrong. The CDR3 runs to 15 residues. Germline-derived CDR1 and CDR2 are WSHSY and SAAADI. As DNA, the CDR3 is TGCGCCAGCAGTGAAGCGGGAGGTAGGACCTACGAGCAGTACTTC. This codes for CASSEAGGRTYEQYF.

This clone was picked up many times. The chain carries TRBV10-3 and TRBJ2-1; D may be TRBD2 (5 bases). The germline V gene has CDR1 ENHRY and CDR2 SYGVKD. V dropped 6 bases and J dropped 9 bases, with 21 bases sitting between them. This CDR3 has 15 amino acids. In nucleotides, the CDR3 is TGTGCCATCAGGAAAAGCGGAGCCCAGGATGGTGAGCAGTTCTTC. This sequence encodes CAIRKSGAQDGEQFF.

The V gene is TRBV5-1, the J gene TRBJ2-1; 11 nucleotides align to TRBD2. Germline-derived CDR1 and CDR2 are SGHRS and YFSETQ. V was clipped by 1 base and J by 1 base; unmatched bases: 10. CDR3 length: 19 amino acids. The CDR3 is CASSLKLAGVSWSYNEQFF. Written as DNA, the CDR3 is TGCGCCAGCAGCTTGAAACTAGCGGGAGTGAGTTGGTCCTACAATGAGCAGTTCTTC.

This clone has only a few counts. The chain joins TRBV9 to TRBJ2-7, with 12 bases matching TRBD1. This CDR3 spans 16 amino acids. Per germline, CDR1 SGDLS and CDR2 YYNGEE. After removal of 3 bases from V and 6 bases from J, the junction contained 10 bases not matched to a gene. The CDR3 region is CASSANPGQGASEQYF. Here the CDR3 DNA reads TGTGCCAGCAGCGCCAACCCGGGACAGGGGGCGTCCGAGCAGTACTTC.

Concerning this clone: At one of its ends the junction is not consistent with the germline gene, which may arise from a read error. Other DNA sequences in this specimen translate into the identical CDR3. The chain's CDR3 is CASSIQGDTEAFF. In nucleotides, the CDR3 is TGTGCCAGCAGTATACAGGGGGACACAGAAGCTTTCTTT. The rearrangement links TRBV7-9 to TRBJ1-1; 8 bases map to TRBD1. CDR1 is SEHNR, CDR2 FQNEAQ, per germline (reference sequence). The CDR3 spans 13 residues.

Many counts were recorded for this clone. The chain employs TRBV5-1 and TRBJ2-1; 7 bases agree with TRBD2. The CDR3 is 14 amino acids. J gave up 10 bases and V 4 bases, and 11 bases lay outside the gene matches. CDR1 is SGHRS, CDR2 YFSETQ, per germline. CDR3 nucleotides: TGCGCCAGCAGCCTACGACGGGAGGCCGGAGAGCAGTTCTTC. It specifies CASSLRREAGEQFF.

This chain joins TRBV4-2 and TRBJ2-7, with 7 positions matching TRBD2. The ends lost 1 base at V and 0 bases at J; junction bases unmatched: 6. The germline V gene encodes CDR1 LGHNA and CDR2 YNFKEQ. The CDR3 length is 16 residues. CDR3 protein: CASSQGLAENSYEQYF. The CDR3 DNA sequence: TGTGCCAGCAGCCAAGGACTAGCAGAAAACTCCTACGAGCAGTACTTC.

The V gene is TRBV5-1, the J gene TRBJ1-1, with 8 nucleotides matching TRBD1. The CDR3 extends over 14 amino acids. From germline, CDR1 is SGHRS and CDR2 YFSETQ. V dropped 4 bases and J dropped 5; count of bases not matched to a gene: 7. DNA of the CDR3: TGCGCCAGCAGCATTGACAGGGGAGGTACTGAAGCTTTCTTT. It encodes CASSIDRGGTEAFF.